This TCR beta chain derives from a study of T cell responses to AZD1222 COVID-19 vaccine. This clone was observed a few times. Germline trimming cut 0 bases from V and 12 bases from J; bases unmatched to any gene: 4. The CDR3 consists of 14 residues. CDR1 is SGDLS and CDR2 is YYNGEE in the germline V gene. TCRdb's table, derived via immunoSEQ multiplex PCR, lists solely in-frame clones and lacks some. The sample gives roughly 140,000 clones, approximately 88% of which show up once; less than 2.5% is in the top ten. The TCR comes from an adult in good health. Specimen: peripheral blood, collected on day 0 of AZD1222 vaccination. This sequence joins TRBV9 and TRBJ2-1; 12 bases align to TRBD2. The CDR3 reads CASSVELAGGAQFF. CDR3 DNA sequence: TGTGCCAGCAGCGTAGAGCTAGCGGGAGGGGCGCAGTTCTTC.